The rows below give T cell receptor beta chains drawn from one sample of a study of blood T cell repertoires in COVID-19. Assay: immunoSEQ multiplex PCR; the TCRdb copy retains only in-frame clones and omits some. The sample records around 310,000 clones, more than 80% being singletons. The sequencing input was peripheral blood. The receptors derive from a young woman with COVID-19, enrolled during active disease. Both conserved end residues are part of each CDR3. Each record gives: J gene, clone size, D gene, V gene, CDR3 protein, CDR3 DNA. A D gene is named only where the DNA matches it firmly. Size tells how often a clone was seen (once, few, many) or the class of an expanded clone, and some rows leave it out.

TRBJ2-1 - TRBD1 TRBV6-2/TRBV6-3 CASSYWDRDYNEQFF TGTGCCAGCAGTTACTGGGACAGGGACTACAATGAGCAGTTCTTC
TRBJ2-7 - - TRBV6-5 CASSYRVNYEQYF TGTGCCAGCAGTTACCGGGTAAACTACGAGCAGTACTTC
TRBJ2-2 - TRBD1 TRBV18 CASSPQKGADTGELFF TGTGCCAGCTCACCACAGAAGGGGGCTGACACCGGGGAGCTGTTTTTT
TRBJ1-6 once - TRBV24-1 CATSDLGEPSSYNSPLHF TGTGCCACCAGTGACTTGGGAGAGCCAAGCTCCTATAATTCACCCCTCCACTTT
TRBJ2-7 - TRBD1 TRBV2 CASKRTGDEQYF TGTGCCAGCAAAAGGACAGGGGACGAGCAGTACTTC
TRBJ2-1 - TRBD2 TRBV6-4 CASSSGGENEQFF TGTGCCAGCAGTAGCGGGGGGGAAAATGAGCAGTTCTTC
TRBJ2-2 - TRBD2 TRBV4-2 CASSLGLAANTGELFF TGTGCCAGCAGCCTTGGACTAGCGGCCAACACCGGGGAGCTGTTTTTT
TRBJ2-1 - TRBD2 TRBV9 CASSVGTSGSSYNEQFF TGTGCCAGCAGCGTAGGTACCAGCGGGAGTTCCTACAATGAGCAGTTCTTC
TRBJ1-1 - - TRBV19 CASSRAKGTEAFF TGTGCCAGTAGTCGAGCGAAGGGGACTGAAGCTTTCTTT
TRBJ2-1 - - TRBV5-8 CASSLFGGGDEQFF TGTGCCAGCAGCTTGTTTGGAGGAGGGGATGAGCAGTTCTTC
TRBJ1-3 few TRBD1 TRBV19 CASSTALGTAGNTIYF TGTGCCAGTAGTACGGCCCTGGGGACAGCTGGAAACACCATATATTTT
TRBJ1-6 - - TRBV11-1 CASSLRNANPNSPLHF TGTGCCAGCAGCCTCCGCAACGCGAACCCTAATTCACCCCTCCACTTT
TRBJ2-1 - TRBD1 TRBV2 CASSEREFRGHEQFF TGTGCCAGCAGTGAAAGGGAGTTCAGGGGGCATGAGCAGTTCTTC
TRBJ2-2 - - TRBV5-1 CASSLGQVNTGELFF TGCGCCAGCAGCTTGGGACAGGTGAACACCGGGGAGCTGTTTTTT
TRBJ2-3 - TRBD1 TRBV6-5 CASTQGLQTDTQYF TGTGCCAGCACACAGGGGTTACAAACAGATACGCAGTATTTT
TRBJ1-5 - - TRBV6-5 CASSLGTGLNQPQHF TGTGCCAGCAGCCTCGGGACGGGACTCAATCAGCCCCAGCATTTT
TRBJ1-2 - TRBD1 TRBV18 CASSPTTGARGYTF TGTGCCAGCTCACCTACGACAGGGGCGCGAGGCTACACCTTC
TRBJ1-5 - TRBD1 TRBV28 CASSDRGQPQHF TGTGCCAGCAGCGACAGGGGCCAGCCCCAGCATTTT
TRBJ1-2 - - TRBV5-1 CASSPRTEDTRGYTF TGCGCCAGCAGCCCAAGGACAGAAGATACGCGGGGCTACACCTTC
TRBJ1-5 - - TRBV28 CASSADSNQPQHF TGTGCCAGCAGTGCAGATAGCAATCAGCCCCAGCATTTT
TRBJ2-1 - - TRBV6-2/TRBV6-3 CASSNHDEQFF TGTGCCAGCAGTAATCATGATGAGCAGTTCTTC
TRBJ2-5 - - TRBV19 CASSTPRTQQETQYF TGTGCCAGTAGTACGCCCCGGACACAGCAAGAGACCCAGTACTTC
TRBJ1-6 - - TRBV6-6 CASSYMVSSYNSPLHF TGTGCCAGCAGTTACATGGTTAGCTCCTATAATTCACCCCTCCACTTT
TRBJ2-1 - - TRBV11-1 CASSLREKWNEQFF TGTGCCAGCAGCTTAAGGGAGAAGTGGAATGAGCAGTTCTTC
TRBJ1-5 - - TRBV6-5 CASGGANRPQHF TGTGCCAGCGGGGGGGCAAACCGGCCCCAGCATTTT
TRBJ1-1 - - TRBV19 CASSFDRLNTEAFF TGTGCCAGTAGTTTCGACAGGCTGAACACTGAAGCTTTCTTT
TRBJ2-5 - TRBD1 TRBV6-2/TRBV6-3 CASSDVGQGETQYF TGTGCCAGCAGTGACGTTGGACAGGGAGAGACCCAGTACTTC
TRBJ2-1 - TRBD2 TRBV19 CASSIASGRERNEQFF TGTGCCAGTAGTATAGCTTCGGGGCGGGAGCGGAATGAGCAGTTCTTC
TRBJ2-5 - TRBD1 TRBV27 CASSSETGLETQYF TGTGCCAGCAGTTCGGAGACAGGGCTGGAGACCCAGTACTTC
TRBJ1-4 - - TRBV9 CASSAGGEKLFF TGTGCCAGCAGCGCCGGGGGGGAAAAACTGTTTTTT
TRBJ1-4 - - TRBV6-5 CASRHRASNEKLFF TGTGCCAGCAGACACAGGGCTTCTAATGAAAAACTGTTTTTT
TRBJ2-5 - - TRBV5-1 CASSSTGMSQETQYF TGCGCCAGCAGCTCCACGGGGATGTCTCAAGAGACCCAGTACTTC
TRBJ2-1 - TRBD2 TRBV7-8 CASSLRVGTSHNEQFF TGTGCCAGCAGCTTAAGGGTCGGGACTAGTCATAATGAGCAGTTCTTC
TRBJ2-7 - - TRBV2 CASSGQSYEQYF TGTGCCAGCAGTGGACAATCCTACGAGCAGTACTTC
TRBJ1-2 - - TRBV7-2 CASSLATSYGYTF TGTGCCAGCAGCTTGGCCACCTCCTATGGCTACACCTTC
TRBJ2-3 - TRBD2 TRBV5-1 CASSAGGADTQYF TGCGCCAGCAGTGCGGGGGGGGCAGATACGCAGTATTTT
TRBJ2-7 - - TRBV29-1 CSVQGRYYEQYF TGCAGCGTACAGGGTCGGTACTACGAGCAGTACTTC
TRBJ2-1 - - TRBV6-5 CASSYGTGSPPPEQFF TGTGCCAGCAGTTACGGAACAGGGTCACCCCCTCCTGAGCAGTTCTTC
TRBJ2-4 - - TRBV6-2/TRBV6-3 CASSSRGKAGNIQYF TGTGCCAGCAGTTCTCGCGGGAAGGCCGGGAACATTCAGTACTTC
TRBJ2-7 - TRBD2 TRBV2 CASDGLPGTSGIYEQYF TGTGCCAGCGATGGTTTGCCCGGGACTAGCGGGATCTACGAGCAGTACTTC
TRBJ1-6 - - TRBV3-1/TRBV3-2 CASSPCEPLHF TGTGCCAGCAGCCCATGTGAGCCCCTCCACTTT
TRBJ2-7 - - TRBV28 CASRFGTRGEQYF TGTGCCAGCAGATTCGGGACTCGGGGTGAGCAGTACTTC
TRBJ2-3 once - TRBV5-4 CASSLGLQGGTDTQYF TGTGCCAGCAGCTTGGGGTTACAGGGTGGCACAGATACGCAGTATTTT
TRBJ2-6 - TRBD1 TRBV4-2 CASSHASPGQFAGANVLTF TGTGCCAGCAGCCACGCCTCCCCGGGACAGTTTGCCGGGGCCAACGTCCTGACTTTC
TRBJ2-1 - - TRBV7-7 CASSPARGGEQFF TGTGCTAGCAGCCCGGCCCGGGGTGGTGAGCAGTTCTTC
TRBJ2-3 - - TRBV6-5 CASSLAGKSTDTQYF TGTGCCAGCAGCCTCGCGGGGAAATCCACAGATACGCAGTATTTT
TRBJ2-7 - - TRBV11-3 CASSLGRGTYEQYF TGTGCCAGCAGCTTAGGGCGGGGAACCTACGAGCAGTACTTC
TRBJ1-2 once TRBD1 TRBV7-8 CASSMGQRTAFYGYTF TGTGCCAGCAGCATGGGACAGCGAACAGCCTTCTATGGCTACACCTTC
TRBJ1-5 - - TRBV5-1 CASSLGDPQAQPQHF TGCGCCAGCAGCTTGGGTGACCCTCAGGCTCAGCCCCAGCATTTT
TRBJ2-2 - TRBD2 TRBV7-3 CASSPTAGENTGELFF TGTGCCAGCAGCCCGACAGCGGGAGAGAACACCGGGGAGCTGTTTTTT
TRBJ2-1 - TRBD1 TRBV7-2 CASSLVPRQGGEQFF TGTGCCAGCAGCCTTGTCCCACGACAGGGTGGTGAGCAGTTCTTC
TRBJ2-1 once TRBD1 TRBV19 CASSIWDRGLFYNEQFF TGTGCCAGTAGTATATGGGACAGGGGGCTTTTCTACAATGAGCAGTTCTTC
TRBJ1-1 once TRBD1 TRBV11-2 CASSPDRVGTEAFF TGTGCCAGCAGCCCCGACAGGGTTGGGACTGAAGCTTTCTTT